Below are 30 T cell receptor beta chains sequenced from a single sample in a study of OX40 agonist ivuxolimab in advanced cancers. The table came from immunoSEQ multiplex PCR; TCRdb's copy has only in-frame clones and leaves some out. The repertoire holds about 50,000 clones, with roughly 88% as singletons. The source material was CD4+ or CD8+ T cells sorted from blood, sampled in a trial of the OX40 agonist ivuxolimab. The receptors derive from an adult with an advanced solid tumor such as melanoma, head and neck, liver or kidney cancer.

The V call is TRBV5-5, the J call TRBJ2-3; possible D gene TRBD2, 5 bases. Looked up from germline, CDR1 is SGHKS and CDR2 is YYEKEE (reference sequence). CDR3 size: 16 residues. V lost 2 bases to trimming and J lost 2 bases, with 15 bases between them. CDR3: CASSFYTGWDTDTQYF. The DNA of the CDR3 is TGTGCCAGCAGCTTTTACACGGGATGGGACACAGATACGCAGTATTTT.

The chain is built from TRBV6-4 and TRBJ2-2, with 7 nucleotides matching TRBD1. The CDR3 consists of 14 residues. The ends lost 5 bases at V and 7 bases at J; junction bases unmatched: 7. CDR1 is MRHNA, CDR2 SNTAGT, per germline. CDR3 in DNA: TGTGCCAGCAGTCCGACAGGGCTCGGCGGGGAGCTGTTTTTT. It specifies CASSPTGLGGELFF.

This sequence joins TRBV10-3 and TRBJ2-3; TRBD1 agrees at 8 bases. With V trimmed by 8 bases and J by 5 bases, 12 bases remained unmatched. CDR1 ENHRY and CDR2 SYGVKD come from the germline V gene. CDR3 length: 15 amino acids. In DNA form, the CDR3 reads TGTGCCATCTGGGGAGGAGAGGGGACAGGAGATACGCAGTATTTT. It encodes CAIWGGEGTGDTQYF.

This clone came up once. This chain joins TRBV21-1 and TRBJ2-1; the table's TRBD1 call for D was not verified on the DNA. TRBV21-1 counts as a pseudogene. The CDR3 runs 15 residues. The CDR3 protein is CAREAKQGTYNEQFF. In DNA, the CDR3 is TGTGCCAGAGAAGCCAAACAGGGGACCTACAATGAGCAGTTCTTC.

The chain couples TRBV30 to TRBJ1-5; D perhaps matches TRBD1 (5 bases). The CDR3 extends over 13 amino acids. Per the germline V gene, CDR1 is GTSNPN and CDR2 is SVGIG (reference sequence). V dropped 0 bases and J dropped 4 bases, with 7 bases sitting between them. As DNA, the CDR3 is TGTGCCTGGAGTGTAGGGGAGAATCAGCCCCAGCATTTT. This gives the protein CAWSVGENQPQHF.

The rearrangement uses TRBV5-4 and TRBJ2-7; 12 nucleotides align to TRBD2. The V gene's germline CDR1 is SGHNT and CDR2 YYREEE (reference sequence). The junction had 5 bases not matched to a gene; V was cut back by 0 bases and J by 4 bases. CDR3 length: 16 residues. The CDR3 protein is CASSLGPTSGSYEQYF. CDR3 sequence (DNA): TGTGCCAGCAGCTTGGGCCCGACTAGCGGGAGTTACGAGCAGTACTTC. Supplemented by reference TRBV5-4 and TRBJ2-7, the full variable domain reads ETGVTQSPTHLIKTRGQQVTLRCSSQSGHNTVSWYQQALGQGPQFIFQYYREEENGRGNFPPRFSGLQFPNYSSELNVNALELDDSALYLCASSLGPTSGSYEQYFGPGTRLTVT.

This chain connects TRBV5-5 to TRBJ2-7; perhaps TRBD1 as D (7 bases). The germline V gene encodes CDR1 SGHKS and CDR2 YYEKEE (reference sequence). The length of the CDR3 is 18 residues. Deletions cut 4 bases from V and 0 bases from J, with 23 bases between. The CDR3 loop reads CASSPRMAAGGSSYEQYF. As DNA, the CDR3 is TGTGCCAGCAGCCCGAGGATGGCAGCAGGGGGGAGCTCCTACGAGCAGTACTTC.

J is TRBJ2-5 and V is TRBV23-1; possible D gene TRBD1, 6 bases. TRBV23-1 qualifies as an ORF whose function is uncertain. Between the trimmed V and J ends, which lost 3 bases and 1 base, there was a span of 9 bases. This CDR3 comprises 14 residues. The CDR3 protein is CASSQRDTQETQYF. CDR3 nucleotides: TGCGCCAGCAGTCAGAGGGACACCCAAGAGACCCAGTACTTC.

The chain employs TRBV19 and TRBJ2-1, with 7 bases that match TRBD2. This CDR3 contains 14 residues. The germline CDR1 and CDR2 sequences are LNHDA and SQIVND (reference sequence). Trimming cost V 5 bases and J 5 bases; bases outside gene matches: 6. This CDR3 is CASSATSSNNEQFF. As DNA, the CDR3 is TGTGCCAGTAGTGCGACTAGCAGTAACAATGAGCAGTTCTTC.

V and J are TRBV28 and TRBJ1-5; no reliable D call. CDR3 length: 14 amino acids. The germline gives CDR1 MDHEN, CDR2 SYDVKM. V lost 5 bases and J lost 5, with 13 bases in between. The CDR3 reads CASSEPGKDQPQHF. CDR3 sequence (DNA): TGTGCCAGCAGTGAGCCGGGGAAGGATCAGCCCCAGCATTTT.

This clone was counted a few times. V is TRBV5-1 and J is TRBJ1-5; D call uncertain. Trimming removed 0 bases at V and 0 bases at J, with 7 bases between. The CDR3 is 15 amino acids. Germline V gene sequence: CDR1 SGHRS, CDR2 YFSETQ. CDR3 DNA sequence: TGCGCCAGCAGCTTGGATGGGGATAGCAATCAGCCCCAGCATTTT. Its protein is CASSLDGDSNQPQHF.

This chain joins TRBV2 and TRBJ2-1, with D unclear. The germline gives CDR1 SNHLY, CDR2 FYNNEI. V dropped 3 bases and J dropped 10 bases, with 4 bases sitting between them. This CDR3 comprises 10 residues. CDR3 in DNA: TGTGCCAGCAGTGAGATCGAGCAGTTCTTC. Its protein is CASSEIEQFF.

J is TRBJ2-1 and V is TRBV4-2, with a possible D match to TRBD2 (6 bases). The CDR3 is made up of 13 amino acids. Germline-derived CDR1 and CDR2 are LGHNA and YNFKEQ. V lost 3 bases to trimming and J lost 7 bases, with 10 bases between them. CDR3 residues: CASSQEEGNEQFF. The CDR3 coding sequence is TGTGCCAGCAGCCAGGAGGAGGGGAATGAGCAGTTCTTC.

J is TRBJ2-2 and V is TRBV5-6; no clear D gene. The CDR3 contains 13 residues. Trimming removed 0 bases from V and 4 bases from J, with 4 bases in between. CDR1 SGHDT and CDR2 YYEEEE come from the germline V gene. The chain's CDR3 is CASSLAGTGELFF. The CDR3 DNA reads TGTGCCAGCAGCTTGGCCGGCACCGGGGAGCTGTTTTTT.

The chain joins TRBV4-1 to TRBJ2-7, with D unresolved. The CDR3 covers 14 residues. CDR1 is MGHRA, CDR2 YSYEKL, per germline. Trimming left V 1 base short and J 3 bases short, with 10 bases between. Written as DNA, the CDR3 is TGCGCCAGCAGCCAAGTTGGCACATACTACGAGCAGTACTTC. Protein sequence: CASSQVGTYYEQYF.

This chain uses TRBV4-1 with TRBJ2-1; tentative D call: TRBD2 (5 bases). The CDR3 consists of 16 residues. V was clipped by 1 base and J by 6 bases, with 16 bases between them. Germline V gene data show CDR1 as MGHRA and CDR2 as YSYEKL. CDR3: CASSQGVASGRNEQFF. CDR3 DNA: TGCGCCAGCAGCCAAGGGGTAGCGTCGGGCCGCAATGAGCAGTTCTTC.

This clone was detected a few times. The rearrangement links TRBV6-5 to TRBJ2-3; D is unclear. V lost 4 bases to trimming and J lost 7 bases, with 9 bases between them. Germline loops: CDR1 MNHEY, CDR2 SVGAGI. There are 12 residues in the CDR3. The CDR3 is CASSSFANTQYF. DNA for the CDR3: TGTGCCAGCAGTTCCTTTGCTAATACGCAGTATTTT.

The rearrangement joins TRBV2 to TRBJ2-5, with D uncertain. Germline V gene sequence: CDR1 SNHLY, CDR2 FYNNEI. The CDR3 has 15 amino acids. V was trimmed by 5 bases and J by 5 bases, leaving 18 bases between them. The CDR3 nucleotides are TGTGCCAGCAGTAGGACCCGGACGGTCGGGGAGACCCAGTACTTC. Its protein product is CASSRTRTVGETQYF.

This rearrangement joins TRBV6-5 to TRBJ2-5; 7 bases are a match to TRBD1. CDR3 length: 14 residues. Looked up from germline, CDR1 is MNHEY and CDR2 is SVGAGI. Trimming took 2 bases from V and 2 from J; bases not matched to a gene: 2. In DNA form, the CDR3 reads TGTGCCAGCAGTTACACGGGACAGCAAGAGACCCAGTACTTC. Translated, it gives CASSYTGQQETQYF.

The chain is built from TRBV14 and TRBJ2-5, with 7 bases matching TRBD2. The CDR3 has 16 residues. Germline CDR1 and CDR2: SGHDN and FVKESK. Trimming at V came to 0 bases and at J to 1 base, leaving 5 bases not matched to a gene. Here the CDR3 reads CASSQEEGLPQETQYF. In DNA form, the CDR3 reads TGTGCCAGCAGCCAAGAGGAGGGACTACCCCAAGAGACCCAGTACTTC.

V gene TRBV5-4 combines with J gene TRBJ2-7, with 12 bases aligning to TRBD1. The trim removed 2 bases at V and 0 bases at J, leaving 3 bases unmatched. Germline V gene data show CDR1 as SGHNT and CDR2 as YYREEE (reference sequence). The CDR3 totals 16 residues. CDR3 protein: CASSFPGQGASYEQYF. The DNA for the CDR3 is TGTGCCAGCAGCTTTCCGGGACAGGGGGCCTCCTACGAGCAGTACTTC. Together with reference TRBV5-4 and TRBJ2-7, the CDR3 gives the full variable domain: ETGVTQSPTHLIKTRGQQVTLRCSSQSGHNTVSWYQQALGQGPQFIFQYYREEENGRGNFPPRFSGLQFPNYSSELNVNALELDDSALYLCASSFPGQGASYEQYFGPGTRLTVT.

The chain has TRBV6-5 and TRBJ1-4, with a weak D call TRBD1 (5 bases). Germline CDR1 reads MNHEY; CDR2 reads SVGAGI. The CDR3 covers 15 residues. V gave up 4 bases and J gave up 7 bases, with 16 bases separating them. The CDR3 is CASSSSWGIGEKLFF. CDR3 nucleotide sequence: TGTGCCAGCAGTTCTTCCTGGGGCATTGGTGAAAAACTGTTTTTT.

The chain recombines TRBV28 with TRBJ2-1, with D perhaps matching TRBD2 (6 bases). The V end lost 4 bases, the J end lost 8 bases, and 21 bases lay between the germline ends. The CDR3 loop spans 16 amino acids. The germline CDR1 and CDR2 sequences are MDHEN and SYDVKM. The CDR3 DNA sequence: TGTGCCAGCAGTTATCTATCCGCGCAGAGGGAGGATGAGCAGTTCTTC. Translating gives CASSYLSAQREDEQFF.

The chain employs TRBV10-1 and TRBJ2-1; 13 nucleotides align to TRBD2. The CDR3 totals 16 residues. Germline values: CDR1 WNHNN, CDR2 SYGVQD (reference sequence). The V segment lost 8 bases and the J segment 3 bases; nucleotides outside the gene matches: 7. CDR3: CASSGTSGNFYNEQFF. CDR3 in DNA: TGCGCCAGCTCCGGGACTAGCGGGAATTTCTACAATGAGCAGTTCTTC.

The chain has TRBV28 and TRBJ2-2, with 10 bases matching TRBD1. CDR1 MDHEN and CDR2 SYDVKM come from the germline V gene. The CDR3 length is 15 residues. With 3 bases clipped from V and 6 bases from J, the junction kept 4 bases outside the gene matches. The CDR3 bases are TGTGCCAGCAGTTTTGGGACAGGGGTGTCCGGGGAGCTGTTTTTT. It translates to CASSFGTGVSGELFF.

V usage is TRBV30 and J usage is TRBJ2-1, with D perhaps TRBD2 (7 bases). There are 19 residues in the CDR3. The V gene's germline CDR1 is GTSNPN and CDR2 SVGIG (reference sequence). V lost 2 bases and J lost 0, with 23 bases in between. The CDR3 protein is CAWSSWAGEGSSSYNEQFF. CDR3 nucleotide sequence: TGTGCCTGGAGTTCCTGGGCAGGGGAGGGTTCAAGCTCCTACAATGAGCAGTTCTTC.

The V and J genes are TRBV9 and TRBJ1-5; D gene uncertain. The V gene's germline CDR1 is SGDLS and CDR2 YYNGEE. V was trimmed by 7 bases and J by 5 bases, leaving 10 bases between them. The CDR3 extends over 12 amino acids. The CDR3 loop is CASRTRDQPQHF. The CDR3 bases are TGTGCCAGCCGAACTAGGGATCAGCCCCAGCATTTT.

This chain joins TRBV6-1 and TRBJ2-1; 7 nucleotides agree with TRBD1. The CDR3 is 15 amino acids. Germline CDR1 reads MNHNS; CDR2 reads SASEGT. After removal of 7 bases from V and 1 base from J, the junction contained 7 bases not matched to a gene. CDR3 region: CASTPLTGSYNEQFF. In nucleotides, the CDR3 is TGTGCCAGCACCCCCTTGACAGGGTCCTACAATGAGCAGTTCTTC.

The rearrangement joins TRBV7-9 to TRBJ2-7; 8 bases map to TRBD1. Germline CDR1 and CDR2: SEHNR and FQNEAQ (reference sequence). Unmatched junction bases numbered 9, after V lost 1 base and J lost 7 bases. CDR3 length equals 15 residues. CDR3 DNA: TGTGCCAGCAGCTTAGGGGGGACAGGTTGGGATGAGCAGTACTTC. As protein: CASSLGGTGWDEQYF.

The chain's CDR3 is CASSRTEAGELFF. For the CDR3, the DNA is TGTGCCAGCAGCCGGACAGAGGCCGGGGAGCTGTTTTTT. This chain joins TRBV7-3 and TRBJ2-2; D possibly corresponds to TRBD1 (6 bases). The CDR3 is 13 residues long. The germline V gene encodes CDR1 SGHTA and CDR2 FQGTGA. V dropped 5 bases and J dropped 6 bases, with 10 bases sitting between them.